This T cell receptor (beta chain) was identified during a study of blood T cells in healthy people across ages. For the second PCR, which ran for about 6 to 12 cycles, a sample-barcoded 5' primer and a J-beta primer mix were used. TCRdb re-derived calls from the 5' RACE reads in MiXCR, one entry per CDR3 protein. The repertoire holds some 1.6 million distinct CDR3 sequences, around 35% seen once, with 11% in the top ten. Sequencing was done on a sample of blood. This sequence was found in a woman between 25 and 40 years old in good health.

CDR3 coding DNA: TGTGCCAGCAGCCAACGGGGCAGAAACATTCAGTACTTC. Residues: CASSQRGRNIQYF. V gene TRBV3-1 combines with J gene TRBJ2-4; D tentatively reads TRBD1 or TRBD2 (5 bases each). The length of the CDR3 is 13 residues. Deletions cut 2 bases from V and 6 bases from J, with 8 bases between. The germline V gene has CDR1 LGHDT and CDR2 YNNKEL (reference sequence).